This TCR beta chain stems from a study of immune characterization of retroperitoneal liposarcoma. The CDR3 contains 15 residues. Germline values: CDR1 SGHTA, CDR2 FQGNSA. Trimming cost V 2 bases and J 4 bases, with 9 bases left between them. This clonotype is labeled as medium-sized. One entry per CDR3 protein results from TCRdb running MiXCR on the PCR reads. The table shows about 10,000 distinct CDR3 sequences, with 28% occurring only once. The V gene is TRBV7-2, the J gene TRBJ2-6; D is unresolved. The sequenced material came from tumor tissue. The TCR originated in a male donor with retroperitoneal liposarcoma. The CDR3 spells CASSLMADGANVLTF. For the CDR3, the DNA is TGTGCCAGCAGCTTAATGGCGGACGGGGCCAACGTCCTGACTTTC.